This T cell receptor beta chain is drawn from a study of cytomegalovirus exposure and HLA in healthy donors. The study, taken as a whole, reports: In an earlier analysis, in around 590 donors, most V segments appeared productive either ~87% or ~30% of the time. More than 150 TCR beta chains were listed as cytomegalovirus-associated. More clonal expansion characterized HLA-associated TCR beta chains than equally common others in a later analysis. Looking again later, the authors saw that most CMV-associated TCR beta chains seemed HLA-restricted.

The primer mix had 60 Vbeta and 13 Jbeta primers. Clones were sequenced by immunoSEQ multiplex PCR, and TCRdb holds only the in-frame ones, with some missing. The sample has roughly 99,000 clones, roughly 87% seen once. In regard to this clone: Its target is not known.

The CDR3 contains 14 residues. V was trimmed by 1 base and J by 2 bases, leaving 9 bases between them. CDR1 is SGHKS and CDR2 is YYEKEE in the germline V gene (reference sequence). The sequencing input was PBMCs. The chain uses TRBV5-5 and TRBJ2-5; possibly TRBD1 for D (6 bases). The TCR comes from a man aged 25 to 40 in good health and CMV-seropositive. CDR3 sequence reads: CASSLHQGQETQYF. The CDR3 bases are TGTGCCAGCAGCTTGCACCAGGGGCAAGAGACCCAGTACTTC.